The 14 T cell receptor beta chains below come from one sample, sequenced in a study of blood T cell repertoires in COVID-19 (dated by TCRdb to the early 2020s). The library came from the immunoSEQ multiplex PCR assay. This immuneACCESS table, as held by TCRdb, lists in-frame sequences with V and J called but not all clones. Of the missing ones, under half trace to an unresolved V gene in checked studies; the others have no known cause. In this sample the table shows 300,000 to 350,000 clones, roughly 89% of which occur a single time. Of the sample, less than 3.5% is held by the ten largest clones. The sample was peripheral blood. These TCRs come from a woman younger than 30 who had recovered from COVID-19.

CDR3 in amino acids: CAISGELAGVAAGANVLTF. The CDR3 bases are TGTGCCATCAGTGGGGAACTAGCGGGAGTTGCCGCTGGGGCCAACGTCCTGACTTTC. This chain links TRBV10-3 with TRBJ2-6; 11 bases match TRBD2. The junction had 10 bases not matched to a gene; V was cut back by 4 bases and J by 2 bases. Germline V gene lookup returns CDR1 ENHRY and CDR2 SYGVKD. The CDR3 has 19 residues.

This chain joins TRBV6-2 or TRBV6-3 and TRBJ2-5; D might be TRBD2 (6 bases). V lost 0 bases and J 5 bases, leaving 13 bases between the germline ends. Germline-derived CDR1 and CDR2 are MNHEY and SVGEGT. CDR3 length: 15 amino acids. The CDR3 DNA is TGTGCCAGCAGTTACTCCCCGCGGGAAGCGGAGACCCAGTACTTC. Protein product: CASSYSPREAETQYF.

This clone was counted once. The chain employs TRBV6-5 and TRBJ2-1; D is possibly TRBD1 (5 bases). The CDR3 spans 13 residues. CDR1 MNHEY and CDR2 SVGAGI come from the germline V gene. V lost 9 bases, J lost 0 bases, and 9 bases lay in between. The CDR3 is CASRTPSYNEQFF. The DNA of the CDR3 is TGTGCCAGTCGGACACCCTCCTACAATGAGCAGTTCTTC.

This chain uses TRBV29-1 with TRBJ1-2, with D perhaps TRBD1 (5 bases). Germline CDR1 and CDR2: SQVTM and ANQGSEA. This CDR3 region has 14 residues. The V and J ends lost 3 bases and 2 bases respectively, with 13 bases between them. The CDR3 sequence is CSVDPGFSNYGYTF. The DNA of the CDR3 is TGCAGCGTTGATCCAGGGTTCTCGAACTATGGCTACACCTTC.

J is TRBJ1-4 and V is TRBV5-6; D gene ambiguous. CDR1 is SGHDT, CDR2 YYEEEE, per germline. V was cut by 2 bases and J by 4 bases, with 18 bases left in between. CDR3 length: 17 amino acids. CDR3 region: CASSFVSVGRSNEKLFF. The CDR3 nucleotides are TGTGCCAGCAGCTTCGTCTCTGTGGGCCGAAGTAATGAAAAACTGTTTTTT.

This chain links TRBV7-7 with TRBJ2-5, with TRBD1 matching 7 bases. This CDR3 comprises 13 residues. CDR1 and CDR2 (germline): SSHAT, FNYEAQ (reference sequence). V dropped 5 bases and J dropped 5; count of bases not matched to a gene: 5. CDR3 coding DNA: TGTGCCAGCAGCCGACAGGGAGTGGAGACCCAGTACTTC. This sequence encodes CASSRQGVETQYF.

CDR3 sequence reads: CASVRVGDKAFF. For the CDR3, the DNA is TGTGCCAGCGTTAGAGTAGGGGACAAAGCTTTCTTT. This chain connects TRBV2 to TRBJ1-1, with D perhaps matching TRBD1 (6 bases). Trimming shortened V by 8 bases and J by 9 bases, and 16 bases separated the two germline ends. In germline, CDR1 is SNHLY, CDR2 FYNNEI. CDR3 size: 12 residues.

The chain links TRBV18 to TRBJ2-2, with TRBD1 identical over 8 bases. The CDR3 extends over 14 amino acids. V trimming: 6 bases; J trimming: 5 bases; junction bases outside the gene matches: 5. The germline gives CDR1 KGHSH, CDR2 LQKENI. In nucleotides, the CDR3 is TGTGCCAGCTCTCTTGGACAGGGAACCGGGGAGCTGTTTTTT. Protein: CASSLGQGTGELFF.

The V and J genes are TRBV5-6 and TRBJ1-1; perhaps TRBD1 as D (5 bases). The CDR3 spans 16 residues. The V and J ends lost 2 bases and 5 bases respectively, with 19 bases between them. The germline V gene encodes CDR1 SGHDT and CDR2 YYEEEE. CDR3 sequence: CASSFGRGRRTTEAFF. The CDR3 DNA follows: TGTGCCAGCAGCTTCGGGAGGGGACGGCGAACGACTGAAGCTTTCTTT.

V usage is TRBV30 and J usage is TRBJ1-2; the D gene is possibly TRBD1 (6 bases). Trimming cost V 1 base and J 6 bases, with 12 bases left between them. The germline CDR1 and CDR2 sequences are GTSNPN and SVGIG (reference sequence). The CDR3 is made up of 13 amino acids. CDR3 region: CAWSATPGDGYTF. CDR3 nucleotide sequence: TGTGCCTGGAGTGCCACTCCAGGGGATGGCTACACCTTC.

The gene calls are TRBV24-1 and TRBJ1-1; possibly TRBD1 for D (5 bases). CDR1 is KGHDR, CDR2 SFDVKD, per germline. With 3 bases removed from V and 1 base from J, the gap between germline ends came to 11 bases. The CDR3 is made up of 15 amino acids. In DNA, the CDR3 is TGTGCCACCAGTGATGGGCTCCAGGGGAACACTGAAGCTTTCTTT. Translated: CATSDGLQGNTEAFF.

This clone showed up many times. The chain recombines TRBV6-2 or TRBV6-3 with TRBJ2-1; D perhaps matches TRBD2 (5 bases). Germline lookup yields CDR1 MNHEY and CDR2 SVGEGT. Trimming stripped 4 bases from V and 0 bases from J, with 13 bases between. The CDR3 consists of 16 residues. CDR3 nucleotide sequence: TGTGCCAGCAGTTTATCTAGCAGTCGCTCCTACAATGAGCAGTTCTTC. This encodes CASSLSSSRSYNEQFF.

The V call is TRBV18, the J call TRBJ2-7, with 10 bases matching TRBD2. Germline V lookup: CDR1 KGHSH, CDR2 LQKENI. V lost 5 bases to trimming and J lost 2 bases; unmatched junction nucleotides: 9. This CDR3 comprises 16 residues. The CDR3 DNA follows: TGTGCCAGCTCAGCTAGCGGGAGTTTAGGGCCCTACGAGCAGTACGTC. Its protein product is CASSASGSLGPYEQYV.

This chain joins TRBV6-5 and TRBJ1-2; D gene uncertain. CDR3 length equals 13 residues. CDR1 and CDR2 (germline): MNHEY, SVGAGI. Trimming removed 0 bases from V and 8 bases from J, with 10 bases in between. The CDR3 is CASSYSNWEGYTF. The CDR3 DNA reads as TGTGCCAGCAGTTACTCGAATTGGGAGGGCTACACCTTC.